This TCR beta chain originates from a study of chemoradiotherapy in HPV16-positive cancers. Study information: Functional T-cell assays on a couple of HPV16-positive patients' cells defined candidate HPV-specific clones and common TCR motifs. Points from the study as a whole: Candidate HPV-specific clones and E7-related TCR motifs grew in tumor during treatment.

The table came from immunoSEQ multiplex PCR; TCRdb's copy has only in-frame clones and leaves some out. This table has 25,000 to 35,000 clones, about 91% appearing once. The CDR3 extends over 16 amino acids. V lost 2 bases, J lost 6 bases, and 17 bases lay in between. CDR1 SGHRS and CDR2 YFSETQ come from the germline V gene. On this clone itself: The antigen remains unidentified.

This clonotype was sampled from a human donor with HPV-associated anogenital cancer. The sample was blood, taken from a patient who underwent chemoradiotherapy. This chain uses TRBV5-1 with TRBJ1-4; D may be TRBD1 (6 bases). The chain's CDR3 is CASSLSNRAHDEKLFF. For the CDR3, the DNA is TGCGCCAGCAGCTTAAGTAACAGGGCGCACGATGAAAAACTGTTTTTT.